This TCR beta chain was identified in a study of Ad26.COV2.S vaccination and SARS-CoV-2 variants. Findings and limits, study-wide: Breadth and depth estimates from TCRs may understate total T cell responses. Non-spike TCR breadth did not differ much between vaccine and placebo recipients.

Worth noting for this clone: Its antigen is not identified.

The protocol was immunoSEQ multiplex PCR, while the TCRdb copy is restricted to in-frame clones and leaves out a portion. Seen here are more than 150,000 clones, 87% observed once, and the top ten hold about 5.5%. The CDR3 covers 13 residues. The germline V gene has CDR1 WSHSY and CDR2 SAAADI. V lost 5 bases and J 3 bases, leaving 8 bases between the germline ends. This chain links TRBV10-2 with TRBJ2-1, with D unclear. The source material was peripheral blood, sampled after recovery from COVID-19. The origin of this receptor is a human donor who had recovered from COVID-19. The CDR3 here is CASSFTIYNEQFF. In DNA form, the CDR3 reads TGCGCCAGCAGTTTCACCATCTACAATGAGCAGTTCTTC.